This T cell receptor (beta chain) was recovered during a study of beta chain features in type 1 diabetes. Investigators reverse transcribed all isolated RNA, so they sequenced expressed TCRB transcripts. Some clones are missing from TCRdb's copy, which holds only in-frame ones; the method was immunoSEQ multiplex PCR. The sample yields some 270,000 clones, around 7.8% seen once. Looked up from germline, CDR1 is SGHRS and CDR2 is YFSETQ. The CDR3 contains 14 residues. The germline V and J ends were trimmed by 4 bases and 3 bases, with 13 bases remaining between them. For this clone: The antigen remains unidentified.

Study-wide results and caveats: A closer apparent resemblance between naive, central memory and Treg TCRB repertoires was seen in patients than in healthy donors. There was no resolution here of whether HLA type influences TCRB rearrangement.

The J gene is TRBJ1-1, the V gene TRBV5-1, with D possibly TRBD1 on 6 matching bases. This sequence was found in a woman between 18 and 30 years old in good health. The sample taken for sequencing was central memory CD4+ T cells from blood. This CDR3 is CASSPQYRDTEAFF. In DNA, the CDR3 is TGCGCCAGCAGCCCCCAATACAGGGACACTGAAGCTTTCTTT.